The rows below give T cell receptor beta chains drawn from one sample of a study of T cell changes during pregnancy in multiple sclerosis. The method was immunoSEQ multiplex PCR; TCRdb's version includes in-frame clones alone and lacks a portion of them. This sample has under 85,000 clones; under 95% occur once, and the top ten carry roughly 1.4%. The sequences come from peripheral blood, collected in the third trimester of pregnancy. Source of these receptors: a female donor in good health, enrolled as a control in a pregnancy study. CDR3s include the opening cysteine and the closing phenylalanine or tryptophan. D genes are given only for firm matches. Clone sizes are given selectively: once, few, many, or a class where the clone is expanded.

v_gene	abundance	d_gene	j_gene	CDR3aa	CDR3nt
TRBV19	once	TRBD1	TRBJ2-7	CASSQGQAKYEQYF	TGTGCCAGTAGTCAAGGACAGGCAAAATACGAGCAGTACTTC
TRBV5-1	.	TRBD1	TRBJ2-5	CASSLQGKETQYF	TGCGCCAGCAGCTTACAGGGGAAAGAGACCCAGTACTTC
TRBV20-1	.	.	TRBJ1-1	CSASLGGGAFF	TGCAGTGCTAGTCTGGGCGGGGGGGCTTTCTTT
TRBV14	.	.	TRBJ2-5	CASSQAGPQETQYF	TGTGCCAGCAGCCAAGCTGGGCCGCAAGAGACCCAGTACTTC
TRBV5-4	.	TRBD1	TRBJ2-3	CASSQDRGRPDTQYF	TGTGCCAGCAGCCAGGACAGGGGGCGGCCAGATACGCAGTATTTT
TRBV28	.	.	TRBJ2-1	CASTAQGYNEQFF	TGTGCCAGCACCGCGCAGGGCTACAATGAGCAGTTCTTC
TRBV2	.	TRBD2	TRBJ2-7	CASRKLTSGGGEQYF	TGTGCCAGCCGAAAACTAACTAGCGGGGGCGGCGAGCAGTACTTC
TRBV7-2	.	TRBD1	TRBJ1-5	CASSLWTGENQPQHF	TGTGCCAGCAGCTTATGGACAGGGGAAAATCAGCCCCAGCATTTT
TRBV7-9	.	.	TRBJ1-1	CASSLVRVDTEAFF	TGTGCCAGCAGCTTAGTCAGGGTGGACACTGAAGCTTTCTTT
TRBV29-1	.	TRBD2	TRBJ2-3	CSVVGGSGVVTDTQYF	TGCAGCGTTGTGGGGGGTAGCGGGGTTGTCACAGATACGCAGTATTTT
TRBV4-2	once	TRBD2	TRBJ2-1	CASSQGEAGVYNEQFF	TGTGCCAGCAGCCAAGGGGAAGCGGGGGTTTACAATGAGCAGTTCTTC
TRBV7-9	.	TRBD1	TRBJ1-2	CASSFPGTVTDYGYTF	TGTGCCAGCAGCTTCCCGGGGACAGTAACCGACTATGGCTACACCTTC
TRBV14	.	.	TRBJ2-1	CASSSIRGNEQFF	TGTGCCAGCAGCTCGATTCGGGGCAATGAGCAGTTCTTC
TRBV11-2	.	.	TRBJ2-2	CASSLSAGAGELFF	TGTGCCAGCAGCTTGTCTGCAGGGGCCGGGGAGCTGTTTTTT
TRBV4-1	few	.	TRBJ2-2	CASSQKGLSTGELFF	TGCGCCAGCAGCCAAAAGGGGTTGAGCACCGGGGAGCTGTTTTTT
TRBV30	.	.	TRBJ1-6	CAWSQQDGSPLHF	TGTGCCTGGAGTCAACAGGATGGTTCACCCCTCCACTTT
TRBV4-1	.	TRBD1	TRBJ1-3	CASSAGTGSSGNTIYF	TGCGCCAGCAGCGCGGGGACAGGGAGCTCTGGAAACACCATATATTTT